This TCR beta chain was documented in a study of blood T cells in healthy people across ages (dated by TCRdb to the mid-2010s). Background on the whole study: Template switching captured roughly one uniquely barcoded TCR beta cDNA molecule per two T cells in model experiments. Age-related changes in TCR beta repertoire diversity were measured in the study by deep sequencing normalized with unique cDNA molecular identifiers. Four age groups were formed from the donors: young (average roughly 15 years), middle-aged (around 37), aged (roughly 59) and long-lived (around 80). To avoid experimental bias, donors of different ages were randomly spread across the sequencing lanes. Two additional independent replicas of 1 million unique cDNA reads from the same blood draw were analyzed for two donors (one aged 18 to 29 and one aged 80 or older).

General study outcomes and caveats: Bulk unsorted PBMC profiling prevented conclusive comparison of naive and antigen-experienced compartments. Donor CMV infection status was unknown, potentially confounding age-related changes in expanded clonotypes. Compared with the aged group, the long-lived group had more naive CD4+ T cells, fewer expanded clones and increased TCR diversity, suggesting age selection. Estimates of total diversity based on one million sequenced T cells were considered lower bounds and underestimates. Observed TCR beta diversity per million T cells fell roughly linearly with age, and a significant reduction was already apparent by age around 40. The percentage of naive T cells measured by flow cytometry correlated strongly with observed TCR beta diversity.

Receptor libraries were prepared by 5' RACE. TCRdb records Illumina HiSeq 2500 as the sequencer. A second PCR of about 6 to 12 cycles was run with a J-beta primer mix and a sample-barcoded 5' primer. A template-switch 5' adaptor carrying 12 random nucleotides introduced a unique molecular identifier onto each TCR beta cDNA molecule. Each sample yielded at least 2.5 million CDR3-containing paired-end reads. First-strand cDNA was synthesized from all RNA with the Mint cDNA synthesis kit, primed by a TRBC-specific oligonucleotide. Following uracil-DNA glycosylase treatment, all cDNA underwent a first 18-cycle PCR with the universal primers M1SS and BC2_uni_R. Regarding the original processing steps: For normalization, 1 million high-quality reads were randomly selected from each sample, with every read carrying a distinct molecular identifier. Reads with shared molecular identifiers were discarded instead of being binned into consensus sequences. MiTCR, run with a Q25 quality threshold and the strictest error-elimination algorithm, handled CDR3 identification, clonotype clustering and error correction. Lower-bound total TCR beta diversity was estimated with a nonparametric unseen species model using Euler transformation. TCRdb reprocessing: public reads trimmed at Q25 with fastp, clones called with MiXCR, in-frame beta chains kept. Rows matching on CDR3 protein sequence are summarized as one entry with the most common DNA and genes. The V and J calls reflect TCRdb's pipeline rather than the authors' work. Within this sample are over 1,300,000 distinct CDR3 sequences, with 59% of them counted one time only. Over 5.5% of the sample is in the top ten clones.

Systemically healthy Caucasian individuals from Russia, some 36 in total and aged roughly 6 to 100 years, were included as donors. Each donor gave about 9.8 milliliters of peripheral blood, drawn into EDTA-treated Vacutainer tubes. Ficoll-Paque density-gradient centrifugation was used to isolate PBMCs, with at least 6 million per sample. Trizol reagent was used to extract total RNA from the PBMCs, yielding at least 5.5 micrograms per sample. For every donor, flow cytometry on a PBMC aliquot measured the percentage of naive CD45RAhigh/CD27high T cells. This clonotype was counted a few times. Its specific antigen is unknown. No much larger clone exists at a distance of one base, and base qualities are not known. From the cysteine through the phenylalanine, the CDR3 covers 13 amino acids. Only the CDR3 DNA is retained, 39 bases long and in frame from the first base. V drops 8 bases and J drops 6 bases, leaving 15 bases in between. Per the germline V gene, SGHTA is the CDR1 and FQGNSA is the CDR2.

This sequence uses TRBV7-2 and TRBJ2-3; a confident D gene designation cannot be given. The sequence derives from a man between 18 and 35 years old in good health. Sequencing was done on a sample of blood. The DNA sequence is as follows: TGTGCCAGCGACCCGGGCGTACGGGATACGCAGTATTTT. Protein translation: CASDPGVRDTQYF.